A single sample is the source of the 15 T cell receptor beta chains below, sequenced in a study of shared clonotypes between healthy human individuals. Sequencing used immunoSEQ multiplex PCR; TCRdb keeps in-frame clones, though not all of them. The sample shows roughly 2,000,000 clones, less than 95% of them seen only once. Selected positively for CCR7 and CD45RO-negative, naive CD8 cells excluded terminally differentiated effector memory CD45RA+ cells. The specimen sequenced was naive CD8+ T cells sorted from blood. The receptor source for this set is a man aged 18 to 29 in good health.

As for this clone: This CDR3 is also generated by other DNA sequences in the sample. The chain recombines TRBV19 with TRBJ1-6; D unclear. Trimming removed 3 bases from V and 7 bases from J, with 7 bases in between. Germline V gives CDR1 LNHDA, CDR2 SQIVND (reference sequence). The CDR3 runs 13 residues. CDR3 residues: CASSILENSPLHF. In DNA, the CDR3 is TGTGCCAGTAGTATTTTGGAGAATTCACCCCTCCACTTT.

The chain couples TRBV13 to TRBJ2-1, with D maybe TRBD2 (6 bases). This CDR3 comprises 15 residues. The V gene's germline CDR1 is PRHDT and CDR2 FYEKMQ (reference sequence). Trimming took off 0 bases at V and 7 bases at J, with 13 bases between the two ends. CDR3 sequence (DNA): TGTGCCAGCAGCTTAGGCCTAATGGGGGGAAATGAGCAGTTCTTC. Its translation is CASSLGLMGGNEQFF. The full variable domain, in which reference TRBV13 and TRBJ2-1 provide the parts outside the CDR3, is AAGVIQSPRHLIKEKRETATLKCYPIPRHDTVYWYQQGPGQDPQFLISFYEKMQSDKGSIPDRFSAQQFSDYHSELNMSSLELGDSALYFCASSLGLMGGNEQFFGPGTRLTVL.

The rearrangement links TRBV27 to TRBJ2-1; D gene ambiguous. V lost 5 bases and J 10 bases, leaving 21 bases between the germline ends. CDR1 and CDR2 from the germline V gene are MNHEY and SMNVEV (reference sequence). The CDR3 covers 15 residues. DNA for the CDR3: TGTGCCAGCAGTCCCCTCGAGGTACTGCCCCCGGAGCAGTTCTTC. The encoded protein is CASSPLEVLPPEQFF.

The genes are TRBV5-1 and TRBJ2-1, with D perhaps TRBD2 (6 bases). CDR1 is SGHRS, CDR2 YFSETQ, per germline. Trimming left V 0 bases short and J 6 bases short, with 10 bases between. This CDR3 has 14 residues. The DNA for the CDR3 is TGCGCCAGCAGCTTGGGACTAGAATTCAATGAGCAGTTCTTC. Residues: CASSLGLEFNEQFF.

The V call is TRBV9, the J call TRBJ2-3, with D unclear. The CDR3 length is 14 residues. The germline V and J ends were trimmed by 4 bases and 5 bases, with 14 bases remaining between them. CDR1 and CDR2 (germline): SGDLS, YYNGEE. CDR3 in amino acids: CASSPSGRLDTQYF. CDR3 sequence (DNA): TGTGCCAGCAGCCCCTCTGGCAGGTTAGATACGCAGTATTTT.

CDR3 amino acids: CASMGEPGELFF. As DNA, the CDR3 is TGTGCCAGCATGGGGGAACCCGGGGAGCTGTTTTTT. The genes are TRBV5-4 and TRBJ2-2, with D perhaps TRBD1 or TRBD2 (5 bases each). The CDR3 extends over 12 amino acids. V was shortened by 6 bases and J by 6 bases, with 9 bases between the two germline ends. Germline CDR1 reads SGHNT; CDR2 reads YYREEE (reference sequence).

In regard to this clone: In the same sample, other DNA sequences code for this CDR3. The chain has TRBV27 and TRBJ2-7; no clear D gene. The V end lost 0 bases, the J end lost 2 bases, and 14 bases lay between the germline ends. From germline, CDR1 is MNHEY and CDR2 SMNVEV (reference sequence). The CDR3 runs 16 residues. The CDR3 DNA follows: TGTGCCAGCAGTTTATCTGCAGGCACCCTTACCTACGAGCAGTACTTC. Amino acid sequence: CASSLSAGTLTYEQYF.

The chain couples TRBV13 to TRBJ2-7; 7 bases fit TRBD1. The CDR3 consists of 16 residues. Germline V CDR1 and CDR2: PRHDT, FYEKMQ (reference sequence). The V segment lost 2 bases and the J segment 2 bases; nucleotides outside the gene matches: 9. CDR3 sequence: CASSLSGQNLPYEQYF. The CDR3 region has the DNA TGTGCCAGCAGCTTATCGGGACAGAATTTACCCTACGAGCAGTACTTC.

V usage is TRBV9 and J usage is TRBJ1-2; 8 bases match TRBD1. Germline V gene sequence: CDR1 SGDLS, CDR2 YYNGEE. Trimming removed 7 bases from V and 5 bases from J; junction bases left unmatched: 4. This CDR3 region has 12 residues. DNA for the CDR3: TGTGCCAGCGGACAGGGTGGGTATGGCTACACCTTC. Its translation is CASGQGGYGYTF.

The CDR3 loop reads CASSEASEGAGNEQFF. CDR3 nucleotide sequence: TGTGCCAGCAGTGAAGCGTCGGAGGGGGCTGGGAATGAGCAGTTCTTC. V usage is TRBV6-1 and J usage is TRBJ2-1; D might be TRBD1 (7 bases). The V end lost 0 bases, the J end lost 7 bases, and 16 bases lay between the germline ends. The CDR3 has 16 residues. Germline V lookup: CDR1 MNHNS, CDR2 SASEGT.

The CDR3 DNA reads as TGTGCCAGCAGTGCGCCAACGGGGGATCGTAGCAATCAGCCCCAGCATTTT. This codes for CASSAPTGDRSNQPQHF. V usage is TRBV2 and J usage is TRBJ1-5; D possibly corresponds to TRBD1 (5 bases). The germline gives CDR1 SNHLY, CDR2 FYNNEI. CDR3 length equals 17 residues. Trimming cost V 4 bases and J 0 bases, with 16 bases left between them.

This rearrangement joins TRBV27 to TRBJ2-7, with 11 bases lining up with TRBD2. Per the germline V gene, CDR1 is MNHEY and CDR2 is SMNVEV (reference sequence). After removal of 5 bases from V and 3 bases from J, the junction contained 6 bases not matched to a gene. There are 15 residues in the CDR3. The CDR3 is CASSATGTSGYEQYF. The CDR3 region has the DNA TGTGCCAGCAGTGCCACCGGGACTAGCGGCTACGAGCAGTACTTC.

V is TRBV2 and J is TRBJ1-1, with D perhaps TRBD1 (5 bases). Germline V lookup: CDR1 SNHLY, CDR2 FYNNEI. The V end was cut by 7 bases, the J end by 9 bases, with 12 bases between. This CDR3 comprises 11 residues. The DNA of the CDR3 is TGTGCCAGCACCGAGGGGTTCCAAGCTTTCTTT. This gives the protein CASTEGFQAFF.

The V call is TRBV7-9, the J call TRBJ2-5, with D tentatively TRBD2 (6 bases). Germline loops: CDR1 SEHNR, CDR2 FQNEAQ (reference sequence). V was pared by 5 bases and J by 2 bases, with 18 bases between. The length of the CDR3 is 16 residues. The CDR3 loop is CASSPGGRGVQETQYF. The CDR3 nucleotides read TGTGCCAGCAGCCCCGGAGGGCGGGGCGTGCAAGAGACCCAGTACTTC.

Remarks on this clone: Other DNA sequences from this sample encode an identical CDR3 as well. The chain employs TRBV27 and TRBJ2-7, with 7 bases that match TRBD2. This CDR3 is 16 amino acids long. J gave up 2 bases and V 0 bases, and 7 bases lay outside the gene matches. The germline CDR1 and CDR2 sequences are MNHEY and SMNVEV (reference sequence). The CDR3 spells CASSLSSGTLTYEQYF. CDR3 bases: TGTGCCAGCAGTTTATCGAGCGGGACCCTTACCTACGAGCAGTACTTC.